Below, 3 T cell receptor beta chains from the same sample are listed, as sequenced in a study of T cell repertoires in cytomegalovirus infection. What these receptors recognize is not known. One entry per CDR3 protein, called by TCRdb with MiXCR from the reads. This table has about 340,000 distinct CDR3 sequences, almost 30% appearing once. Here the sequenced sample was cultured PBMCs, taken from culture after CMV antigen stimulation. Every receptor here comes from a human donor in good health (CMV status not recorded). Some clones in this sample may be carry-over from other donors' samples.

This clonotype was observed a handful of times. The rearrangement joins TRBV5-3 to TRBJ2-3; 14 bases fit TRBD2. TRBV5-3 is an ORF for which the function is uncertain. The CDR3 contains 18 residues. Trimming cost V 8 bases and J 1 base; bases outside gene matches: 12. The CDR3 loop reads CASTLEGLAGDGTDTQYF. DNA for the CDR3: TGTGCCAGCACGTTAGAGGGACTAGCGGGAGATGGCACAGATACGCAGTATTTT.

This clonotype occurred many times. V is TRBV5-4 and J is TRBJ1-3; D gene ambiguous. Trimming removed 5 bases from V and 0 bases from J, with 12 bases in between. CDR1 is SGHNT, CDR2 YYREEE, per germline (reference sequence). The CDR3 extends over 15 amino acids. CDR3: CASSSSGFSGNTIYF. DNA for the CDR3: TGTGCCAGCAGTTCTTCCGGGTTCTCTGGAAACACCATATATTTT.

There are many counts of this clonotype. V gene TRBV7-2 combines with J gene TRBJ1-2; the match to TRBD1 covers 7 bases. Germline CDR1 and CDR2: SGHTA and FQGNSA. This CDR3 spans 14 amino acids. J gave up 3 bases and V 1 base, and 2 bases lay outside the gene matches. CDR3 amino acids: CASSLDQGDYGYTF. As DNA, the CDR3 is TGTGCCAGCAGCTTAGATCAGGGGGACTATGGCTACACCTTC.